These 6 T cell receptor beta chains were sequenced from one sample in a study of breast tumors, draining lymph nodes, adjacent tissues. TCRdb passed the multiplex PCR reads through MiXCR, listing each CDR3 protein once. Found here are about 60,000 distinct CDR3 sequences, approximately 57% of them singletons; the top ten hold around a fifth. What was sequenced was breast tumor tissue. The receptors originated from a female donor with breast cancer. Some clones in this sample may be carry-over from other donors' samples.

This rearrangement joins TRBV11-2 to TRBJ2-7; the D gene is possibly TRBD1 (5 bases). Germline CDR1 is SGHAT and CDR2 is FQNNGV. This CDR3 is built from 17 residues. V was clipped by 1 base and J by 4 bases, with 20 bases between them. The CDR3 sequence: CASSLASTASLLYEQYF. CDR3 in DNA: TGTGCCAGCAGCTTAGCCTCGACAGCGTCGTTATTGTACGAGCAGTACTTC.

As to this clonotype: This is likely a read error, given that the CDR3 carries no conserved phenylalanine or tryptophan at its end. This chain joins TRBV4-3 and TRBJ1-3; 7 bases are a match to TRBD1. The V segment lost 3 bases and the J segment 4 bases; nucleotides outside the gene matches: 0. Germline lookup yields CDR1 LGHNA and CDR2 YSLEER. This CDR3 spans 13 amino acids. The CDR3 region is CASSQGQGNTIYL. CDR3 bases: TGCGCCAGCAGCCAGGGACAGGGAAACACCATATATCTT.

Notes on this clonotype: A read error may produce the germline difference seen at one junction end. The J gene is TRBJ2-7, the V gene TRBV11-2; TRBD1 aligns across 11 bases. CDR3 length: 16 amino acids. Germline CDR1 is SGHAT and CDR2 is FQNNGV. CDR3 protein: CASSSGGQGASYGQYF. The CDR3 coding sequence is TGTGCCAGCAGTTCGGGAGGACAGGGGGCCTCCTACGGGCAGTACTTC.

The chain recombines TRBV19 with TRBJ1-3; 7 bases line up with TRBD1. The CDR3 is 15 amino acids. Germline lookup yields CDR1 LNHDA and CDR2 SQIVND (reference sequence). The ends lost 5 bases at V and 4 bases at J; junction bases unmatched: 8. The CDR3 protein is CASSSDRAVGNTIYF. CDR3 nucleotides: TGTGCCAGTAGTTCCGACAGGGCAGTGGGAAACACCATATATTTT. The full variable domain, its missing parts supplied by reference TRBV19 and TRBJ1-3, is DGGITQSPKYLFRKEGQNVTLSCEQNLNHDAMYWYRQDPGQGLRLIYYSQIVNDFQKGDIAEGYSVSREKKESFPLTVTSAQKNPTAFYLCASSSDRAVGNTIYFGEGSWLTVV.

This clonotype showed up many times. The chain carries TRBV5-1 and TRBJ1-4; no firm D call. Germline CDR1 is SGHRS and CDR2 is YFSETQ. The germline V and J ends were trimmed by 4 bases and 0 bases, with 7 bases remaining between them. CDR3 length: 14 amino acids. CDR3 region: CASSDTPTNEKLFF. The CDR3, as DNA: TGCGCCAGCAGCGACACTCCAACTAATGAAAAACTGTTTTTT.

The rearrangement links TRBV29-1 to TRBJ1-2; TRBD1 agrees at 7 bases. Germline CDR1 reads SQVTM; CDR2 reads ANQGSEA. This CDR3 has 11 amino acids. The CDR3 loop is CSARDSHGYTF. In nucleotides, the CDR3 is TGCAGTGCTAGGGACAGCCATGGCTACACCTTC. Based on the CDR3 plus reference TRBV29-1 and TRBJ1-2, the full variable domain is SAVISQKPSRDICQRGTSLTIQCQVDSQVTMMFWYRQQPGQSLTLIATANQGSEATYESGFVIDKFPISRPNLTFSTLTVSNMSPEDSSIYLCSARDSHGYTFGSGTRLTVV.